The source of this T cell receptor beta chain is a study of beta chain features in type 1 diabetes. Overall study results and limits: The study found that naive, central memory and Treg TCRB repertoires appeared more similar in patients than in healthy donors. All four CD4+ subsets from Type 1 diabetes patients carried moderately but significantly shorter TCRB CDR3s. Cells expressing TCR highly could be over-represented by cDNA sequencing. Type 1 diabetes patients had VDJ junctions that carried fewer insertions and more deletions.

Purity of each sorted population was above 95%. This CDR3 contains 13 residues. The germline V and J ends were trimmed by 2 bases and 3 bases, with 7 bases remaining between them. CDR1 and CDR2 (germline): PRHDT, FYEKMQ (reference sequence). A note on this clone: The antigen is unknown.

The authors reverse transcribed all of the isolated RNA, so sequencing captured expressed TCRB transcripts. The protocol was immunoSEQ multiplex PCR, while the TCRdb copy is restricted to in-frame clones and leaves out a portion. The data contain around 710,000 clones, around 12% of them seen just once; the ten biggest clones take up around 0.12%. The V and J genes are TRBV13 and TRBJ1-2; the D gene is possibly TRBD1 (5 bases). This TCR was sampled from a man aged 25-40 years with type 1 diabetes. The sample consisted of naive CD4+ T cells from blood. The CDR3 sequence is CASSLWGHYGYTF. CDR3 bases: TGTGCCAGCAGCTTATGGGGACACTATGGCTACACCTTC.